This T cell receptor beta chain was recorded in a study of blood T cell repertoires in COVID-19. On the study more broadly: Acute-phase and convalescent COVID-19 samples originated in the United States, Italy and Spain. In each case, the material was cDNA or gDNA derived from T cells, B-cell-depleted T cells, or PBMCs.

V dropped 3 bases and J dropped 8 bases, with 7 bases sitting between them. CDR1 LGHDT and CDR2 YNNKEL come from the germline V gene (reference sequence). The CDR3 contains 12 residues. Original processing methods: Nucleated cell number was recorded as an estimate derived from reference gene primer amplification. TCRdb's table, derived via immunoSEQ multiplex PCR, lists solely in-frame clones and lacks some. D and trimming were read from the DNA, whereas the V and J calls and clone size are those reported in that table. Here the sample spans some 240,000 clones, approximately 80% being singletons. As regards this clone: Different DNA sequences within this sample yield the same CDR3.

The V gene is TRBV3-1 (or the pseudogene TRBV3-2), the J gene TRBJ1-4; no reliable D call. The receptor comes from a woman aged 40 to 50 who had recovered from COVID-19. Sequencing was carried out using peripheral blood. CDR3 DNA: TGTGCCAGCAGCCAGGGCGGGGAAAAACTGTTTTTT. Translated, it gives CASSQGGEKLFF.